This T cell receptor (beta chain) emerged from a study of blood T cell repertoires in COVID-19. Overall study: The United States, Italy and Spain were the sources of the acute and convalescent COVID-19 samples. Sample material is recorded as cDNA or gDNA derived from T cells, B-cell-depleted T cells, or PBMCs.

How the authors handled the data: Reference gene primer amplification in the assay estimated nucleated cell counts. Sequenced by immunoSEQ multiplex PCR; TCRdb stores in-frame clones only, minus some. From that table come the V and J calls and clone size; the DNA was used to work out D and trimming. This sample carries about 220,000 clones, roughly 85% of them seen once, and the ten largest clones take around 2.5%. From germline, CDR1 is GTSNPN and CDR2 SVGIG (reference sequence). V trimming: 3 bases; J trimming: 1 base; junction bases outside the gene matches: 5. This CDR3 is 14 amino acids long. This TCR derives from a woman in her sixties or seventies with COVID-19, enrolled during active disease. The sequencing input was peripheral blood. The V call is TRBV30, the J call TRBJ2-7; 8 nucleotides match TRBD1. The CDR3 reads CAWRGQGLSYEQYF. CDR3 coding DNA: TGTGCCTGGAGAGGACAGGGATTGTCCTACGAGCAGTACTTC.